Presented here are 18 T cell receptor beta chains from one specimen sequenced in a study of cytomegalovirus exposure and HLA in healthy donors. Amplification used 60 Vbeta primers and 13 Jbeta primers. Assay used: immunoSEQ multiplex PCR; TCRdb lists only in-frame clones, some missing. Among 120,000 or so clones listed, 80% were seen once. The sequenced material came from PBMCs. These receptor sequences come from a male donor in good health and CMV-seronegative.

The chain is built from TRBV4-3 and TRBJ2-5; the match to TRBD2 covers 7 bases. The CDR3 is 14 residues long. CDR1 LGHNA and CDR2 YSLEER come from the germline V gene. Trimming took 5 bases from V and 7 from J; bases not matched to a gene: 10. CDR3: CASSSHGRWGTQYF. DNA of the CDR3: TGCGCCAGCAGCTCTCACGGGAGGTGGGGGACCCAGTACTTC.

This chain links TRBV7-2 with TRBJ2-7, with D possibly TRBD2 on 6 matching bases. Germline-derived CDR1 and CDR2 are SGHTA and FQGNSA. V lost 1 base, J lost 6 bases, and 13 bases lay in between. The CDR3 sequence is 14 residues long. Here the CDR3 reads CASSLVAGLSEQYF. For the CDR3, the DNA is TGTGCCAGCAGCTTAGTCGCCGGACTAAGCGAGCAGTACTTC.

This sequence joins TRBV11-2 and TRBJ2-7; D might be TRBD2 (5 bases). Germline V gives CDR1 SGHAT, CDR2 FQNNGV. Deletions cut 5 bases from V and 3 bases from J, with 14 bases between. The CDR3 sequence is 14 residues long. CDR3 amino acids: CASSPDASSYEQYF. In DNA form, the CDR3 reads TGTGCCAGCAGCCCAGATGCTAGCAGCTACGAGCAGTACTTC.

This clone was counted a single time. V is TRBV7-6 and J is TRBJ1-2, with 9 nucleotides matching TRBD1. This CDR3 region has 15 residues. V trimming: 5 bases; J trimming: 2 bases; junction bases outside the gene matches: 6. Germline V gene sequence: CDR1 SGHVS, CDR2 FNYEAQ. The CDR3 is CASSGYRGLNYGYTF. The CDR3 region has the DNA TGTGCCAGCAGCGGATACAGGGGGCTCAACTATGGCTACACCTTC.

The rearrangement uses TRBV28 and TRBJ2-7, with TRBD1 as a possible D gene (6 bases). The V and J ends lost 3 bases and 10 bases respectively, with 13 bases between them. In germline, CDR1 is MDHEN, CDR2 SYDVKM. This CDR3 contains 12 residues. CDR3 region: CASSFSWDTQYF. The CDR3 nucleotides are TGTGCCAGCAGTTTCTCTTGGGACACCCAGTACTTC.

V is TRBV7-8 and J is TRBJ2-2, with D possibly TRBD2 on 5 matching bases. This CDR3 is built from 18 residues. Trimming took 6 bases from V and 1 from J, leaving 21 bases between them. Looked up from germline, CDR1 is SGHVS and CDR2 is FQNEAQ. CDR3 loop: CASRKAPPAGRNTGELFF. In DNA form, the CDR3 reads TGTGCCAGCAGAAAGGCCCCTCCTGCGGGCCGGAACACCGGGGAGCTGTTTTTT.

Remarks on this clone: Compared with germline, one end of the junction differs, possibly owing to a read error. The chain is built from TRBV7-9 and TRBJ2-7, with a weak D call TRBD1 (5 bases). The CDR3 runs to 12 residues. Germline V gene data show CDR1 as SEHNR and CDR2 as FQNEAQ (reference sequence). CDR3 nucleotide sequence: TGTTCCAGCAGCCCCCCCGGTAGGGGGCAGTACTTC. Its translation: CSSSPPGRGQYF.

The V call is TRBV6-5, the J call TRBJ2-7; 11 bases match TRBD1. This CDR3 comprises 15 residues. Trimming cost V 7 bases and J 4 bases; bases outside gene matches: 9. Germline loops: CDR1 MNHEY, CDR2 SVGAGI. CDR3 sequence (DNA): TGTGCCAGCAACGACCCGGGACAGGGGGAGTACGAGCAGTACTTC. Translating it yields CASNDPGQGEYEQYF.

V usage is TRBV7-9 and J usage is TRBJ2-5; 12 bases align to TRBD2. CDR1 and CDR2 (germline): SEHNR, FQNEAQ (reference sequence). This CDR3 is 17 amino acids long. V lost 5 bases to trimming and J lost 2 bases; unmatched junction nucleotides: 9. CDR3 sequence: CASSIRPLAGGQETQYF. The CDR3 region has the DNA TGTGCCAGCAGCATCCGACCTCTAGCGGGGGGGCAAGAGACCCAGTACTTC.

The CDR3 DNA is TGTGCCAGCAGTCCACAGGGGGTTACTTCCTACGAGCAGTACTTC. It codes for CASSPQGVTSYEQYF. The chain combines TRBV2 with TRBJ2-5; 8 bases are shared with TRBD1. The better agreement between TRBJ2-7 and the DNA end casts doubt on the J call. This CDR3 is 15 amino acids long. CDR1 is SNHLY and CDR2 is FYNNEI in the germline V gene.

The CDR3 here is CASSWVAGDNNEQFF. For the CDR3, the DNA is TGTGCCAGCAGCTGGGTGGCGGGGGATAACAATGAGCAGTTCTTC. V usage is TRBV6-1 and J usage is TRBJ2-1; 7 bases agree with TRBD2. Germline CDR1 and CDR2: MNHNS and SASEGT. The CDR3 loop spans 15 amino acids. V lost 6 bases to trimming and J lost 5 bases; unmatched junction nucleotides: 10.

The genes are TRBV11-2 and TRBJ2-1; a possible D gene is TRBD2 (7 bases). Germline V gene lookup returns CDR1 SGHAT and CDR2 FQNNGV. V was clipped by 0 bases and J by 3 bases, with 15 bases between them. CDR3 length: 17 residues. The CDR3 DNA sequence: TGTGCCAGCAGCTTAGAAAAATGGGGGGGCCGCTACAATGAGCAGTTCTTC. Amino acid sequence: CASSLEKWGGRYNEQFF.

The chain carries TRBV11-2 and TRBJ2-5; weak D call: TRBD2 (6 bases). This CDR3 is built from 15 residues. V lost 2 bases and J 5 bases, leaving 15 bases between the germline ends. Germline V gene sequence: CDR1 SGHAT, CDR2 FQNNGV. CDR3 nucleotides: TGTGCCAGCAGCTTACGGGGGTATGTTATGGAGACCCAGTACTTC. It is translated as CASSLRGYVMETQYF.

The genes are TRBV15 and TRBJ1-5; the match to TRBD1 covers 9 bases. Germline assignment: CDR1 LNHNV and CDR2 YYDKDF (reference sequence). This CDR3 region has 15 residues. With V trimmed by 1 base and J by 4 bases, 2 bases remained unmatched. This CDR3 is CATSRGTGANQPQHF. The CDR3 region has the DNA TGTGCCACCAGCAGAGGGACAGGGGCTAATCAGCCCCAGCATTTT. Looking up the rest from reference TRBV15 and TRBJ1-5 gives the full variable domain: DAMVIQNPRYQVTQFGKPVTLSCSQTLNHNVMYWYQQKSSQAPKLLFHYYDKDFNNEADTPDNFQSRRPNTSFCFLDIRSPGLGDTAMYLCATSRGTGANQPQHFGDGTRLSIL.

The chain has TRBV4-3 and TRBJ1-2; D remains ambiguous. Between the trimmed V and J ends, which lost 1 base and 3 bases, there was a span of 12 bases. CDR3 length equals 15 residues. Germline CDR1 reads LGHNA; CDR2 reads YSLEER. CDR3 DNA: TGCGCCAGCAGCCAAGTGTCGGCCGGGGACTATGGCTACACCTTC. Encoded protein: CASSQVSAGDYGYTF.

This chain connects TRBV9 to TRBJ1-6; D gene unclear. V shed 0 bases and J shed 10 bases, with 11 bases lying between them. The CDR3 length is 14 residues. Germline CDR1 and CDR2: SGDLS and YYNGEE. CDR3 residues: CASSVVGSDSPLHF. The CDR3 nucleotides are TGTGCCAGCAGCGTAGTAGGGAGCGACTCACCCCTCCACTTT.

The chain has TRBV6-4 and TRBJ1-1; 7 bases match TRBD1. The CDR3 runs to 13 residues. CDR1 is MRHNA, CDR2 SNTAGT, per germline. The J segment lost 8 bases and the V segment lost 6 bases, leaving 9 bases of the junction unmatched. The CDR3 spells CASSADRQGEAFF. The DNA of the CDR3 is TGTGCCAGCAGCGCCGATAGACAGGGCGAAGCTTTCTTT.

The chain recombines TRBV18 with TRBJ2-7; the match to TRBD2 covers 15 bases. The germline gives CDR1 KGHSH, CDR2 LQKENI. The J segment lost 4 bases and the V segment lost 5 bases, leaving 3 bases of the junction unmatched. This CDR3 region has 15 residues. The DNA for the CDR3 is TGTGCCAGCTCAGCAGGGACTAGCGGGAGGTACGAGCAGTACTTC. This encodes CASSAGTSGRYEQYF.